This T cell receptor (beta chain) was recovered during a study of blood T cells in healthy people across ages. Extracted total RNA amounted to at least 6 micrograms for each sample. Then a second PCR, running roughly 7 to 12 cycles, was carried out with a sample-barcoded 5' primer and a J-beta primer mix. Tagging of each cDNA molecule was performed by a template-switch adaptor with 12 random nucleotides. TCRdb used MiXCR to reprocess the 5' RACE reads, holding one entry per CDR3 protein. The table has 850,000 to 1,000,000 distinct CDR3 sequences, around 48% seen once. Germline-derived CDR1 and CDR2 are SGHTA and FQGNSA. This CDR3 has 16 residues. V dropped 5 bases and J dropped 1 base, with 16 bases sitting between them.

The chain links TRBV7-2 to TRBJ2-3, with a tentative D call TRBD1 (6 bases). This TCR was sampled from a man aged 25-45 years in good health. The sample was blood. The DNA of the CDR3 is TGTGCCAGCAGCCCCCCCCGGGGACAACGCACAGATACGCAGTATTTT. Translation gives CASSPPRGQRTDTQYF. Using reference TRBV7-2 and TRBJ2-3 for the parts outside the CDR3, the full variable domain is GAGVSQSPSNKVTEKGKDVELRCDPISGHTALYWYRQSLGQGLEFLIYFQGNSAPDKSGLPSDRFSAERTGGSVSTLTIQRTQQEDSAVYLCASSPPRGQRTDTQYFGPGTRLTVL.